The present T cell receptor (beta chain) was sequenced within a study of blood T cells in healthy people across ages. Study-wide findings and caveats: Comparison with aged donors showed that long-lived donors had more naive CD4+ cells and higher diversity. Possibly confounding the expanded clonotype changes was the fact that donor CMV status was unknown.

Primed by a sample-barcoded 5' primer and a J-beta primer mix, a second PCR proceeded for about 7 to 11 cycles. Every single cDNA molecule received a tag from a template-switch adaptor with 12 random nucleotides. TCRdb reanalysed the 5' RACE reads using MiXCR and keeps one entry per CDR3 protein. Of 730,000 or so distinct CDR3 sequences detected, 35% to 50% appear once; the ten largest clones hold 25% to 35%. This clonotype was seen many times. Antigen: not known. Germline V gene sequence: CDR1 LNHNV, CDR2 YYDKDF (reference sequence). The V and J ends lost 5 bases and 1 base respectively, with 12 bases between them. CDR3 size: 15 residues.

The sample taken for sequencing was blood. The receptor's source is a man older than 75 in good health. The V gene is TRBV15, the J gene TRBJ2-1; unclear D gene. The DNA for the CDR3 is TGTGCCACCAGCGACTCGGTTAAGTCCTACAATGAGCAGTTCTTC. This codes for CATSDSVKSYNEQFF.